This T cell receptor beta chain was sequenced for a study of control samples from healthy donors and cancer patients. Produced via immunoSEQ multiplex PCR; TCRdb's table is partial and in-frame only. The sample consists of about 100,000 clones, roughly 87% of them appearing once. The CDR3 is 13 residues long. Trimming shortened V by 9 bases and J by 9 bases, and 15 bases separated the two germline ends. Germline values: CDR1 MNHEY, CDR2 SMNVEV (reference sequence). The rearrangement joins TRBV27 to TRBJ1-6; D is possibly TRBD1 (5 bases). Source material: blood. The source of this sequence is a woman in her 50s in good health. The CDR3 DNA reads TGTGCCAGTATGGGGGGGGAGGCTTCACCCCTCCACTTT. Translating it yields CASMGGEASPLHF.